The clone carrying this T cell receptor (beta chain) has just one count. Its specificity is not known. The data stem from a study of Ad26.COV2.S vaccination and SARS-CoV-2 variants. Findings and caveats of the study: Vaccinees showed greater spike-specific TCR breadth than placebo recipients. Measures of TCR breadth and depth may have fallen short of total T cell responses.

TCRdb keeps only in-frame clones here, not all; method: immunoSEQ multiplex PCR. The profile shows 300,000 to 400,000 clones, approximately 87% of them singletons. This CDR3 region has 15 residues. V dropped 2 bases and J dropped 2 bases, with 12 bases sitting between them. The germline V gene has CDR1 MNHEY and CDR2 SVGAGI. The treatment: 15 to 20 received Ad26.COV2.S at low or high dose, single or two shots; about 5 received placebo; per-sample allocation not given. Day 63 following the first vaccine or placebo injection was when the samples were taken. The sequence was obtained from a person between 18 and 60 years old who received the Ad26.COV2.S COVID-19 vaccine or a placebo. This chain joins TRBV6-5 and TRBJ1-2, with D perhaps TRBD1 (6 bases). Here the sequenced sample was peripheral blood, taken in a trial of Ad26.COV2.S vaccine versus placebo. CDR3 coding DNA: TGTGCCAGCAGTTACGGGGGGCAAAGCAACTATGGCTACACCTTC. Protein: CASSYGGQSNYGYTF.